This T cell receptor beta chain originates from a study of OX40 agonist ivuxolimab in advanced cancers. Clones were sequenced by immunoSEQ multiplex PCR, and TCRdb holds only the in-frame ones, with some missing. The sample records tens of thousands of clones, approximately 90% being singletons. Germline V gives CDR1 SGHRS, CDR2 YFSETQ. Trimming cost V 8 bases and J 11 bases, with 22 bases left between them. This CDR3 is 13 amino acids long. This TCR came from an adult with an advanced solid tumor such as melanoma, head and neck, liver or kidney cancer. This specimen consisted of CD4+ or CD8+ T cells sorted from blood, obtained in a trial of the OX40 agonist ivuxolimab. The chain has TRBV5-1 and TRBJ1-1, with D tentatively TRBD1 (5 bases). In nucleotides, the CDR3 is TGCGCCAGTCGTCCTCCGGGGCCCCAAAGGGCTTTCTTT. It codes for CASRPPGPQRAFF.